The source of this TCR beta chain is a study of blood T cell repertoires in COVID-19. Libraries were prepared by immunoSEQ multiplex PCR; TCRdb keeps only in-frame clonotypes and omits some of them. The sample lists under 200,000 clones, over 75% seen once, with 5% to 8.5% in the top ten. The sequenced sample consisted of PBMCs or T cells enriched from blood (not recorded which). The sequence was obtained from a woman in her forties or fifties who had recovered from COVID-19.

CDR3: CAWRRRSSNEQFF. Written as DNA, the CDR3 is TGTGCCTGGAGGAGGAGAAGTTCCAATGAGCAGTTCTTC. This chain joins TRBV30 and TRBJ2-1; D unclear. V was cut by 3 bases and J by 6 bases, with 12 bases left in between. This CDR3 spans 13 amino acids. From germline, CDR1 is GTSNPN and CDR2 SVGIG (reference sequence). Variable domain in full (rest from reference TRBV30 and TRBJ2-1): SQTIHQWPATLVQPVGSPLSLECTVEGTSNPNLYWYRQAAGRGLQLLFYSVGIGQISSEVPQNLSASRPQDRQFILSSKKLLLSDSGFYLCAWRRRSSNEQFFGPGTRLTVL.